A selection of T cell receptor beta chains follows, all from one sample in a study of T cells after yellow fever vaccination. TCRdb independently ran MiXCR on the 5' RACE reads; one entry per CDR3 protein. The sample yields hundreds of thousands of distinct CDR3 sequences, roughly 8.7% seen once. The source was PBMCs, collected on the day of the first yellow fever vaccination. These receptors were obtained from a man in his late teens or twenties who received the YFV17D yellow fever vaccine. The CDR3 runs from the conserved cysteine through the conserved F or W. A D gene is named only where the DNA matches it firmly. Clone size appears in some rows only: once, few, many, or a class for an expanded clone.

abundance: NA
v_gene: TRBV5-1
j_gene: TRBJ2-1
d_gene: TRBD2
CDR3aa: CASTPGWLAGARPGGNEQFF
CDR3nt: TGCGCCAGCACCCCCGGCTGGCTAGCGGGGGCCCGCCCCGGAGGAAATGAGCAGTTCTTC

abundance: few
v_gene: TRBV19
j_gene: TRBJ2-5
d_gene: NA
CDR3aa: CASRPREGRGQPYQETQYF
CDR3nt: TGTGCCAGTAGACCCCGAGAGGGTCGGGGACAACCGTACCAAGAGACCCAGTACTTC

abundance: NA
v_gene: TRBV6-5
j_gene: TRBJ2-2
d_gene: TRBD2
CDR3aa: CASSYSIQRGPSGTGELFF
CDR3nt: TGTGCCAGCAGTTACTCGATCCAGCGGGGTCCTTCGGGGACCGGGGAGCTGTTTTTT

abundance: NA
v_gene: TRBV5-1
j_gene: TRBJ2-5
d_gene: NA
CDR3aa: CASGLLVEQETQYF
CDR3nt: TGCGCCAGCGGCCTTCTAGTGGAACAAGAGACCCAGTACTTC

abundance: few
v_gene: TRBV19
j_gene: TRBJ2-3
d_gene: TRBD2
CDR3aa: CASSIETRGGQYF
CDR3nt: TGTGCCAGTAGTATAGAGACGCGGGGGGGCCAGTATTTT

abundance: NA
v_gene: TRBV19
j_gene: TRBJ1-5
d_gene: TRBD1
CDR3aa: CASSITGVGNQPQHF
CDR3nt: TGTGCCAGTAGTATCACAGGGGTAGGCAATCAGCCCCAGCATTTT

abundance: NA
v_gene: TRBV4-1
j_gene: TRBJ2-1
d_gene: NA
CDR3aa: CASSHPTDLSGTYNEQFF
CDR3nt: TGCGCCAGCAGCCATCCGACGGATTTGAGCGGAACTTACAATGAGCAGTTCTTC

abundance: few
v_gene: TRBV7-2
j_gene: TRBJ2-3
d_gene: NA
CDR3aa: CASSLGLETQYF
CDR3nt: TGTGCCAGCAGCCTGGGACTGGAGACGCAGTATTTT

abundance: NA
v_gene: TRBV7-9
j_gene: TRBJ2-3
d_gene: TRBD2
CDR3aa: CASSLRGTSGGTDTQYF
CDR3nt: TGTGCCAGCAGTCTCCGGGGGACTAGCGGGGGCACAGATACGCAGTATTTT

abundance: few
v_gene: TRBV7-3
j_gene: TRBJ2-2
d_gene: TRBD1
CDR3aa: CASSSPTGGTGELFF
CDR3nt: TGTGCCAGCAGCTCGCCTACAGGGGGAACCGGGGAGCTGTTTTTT

abundance: few
v_gene: TRBV20-1
j_gene: TRBJ1-2
d_gene: NA
CDR3aa: CSNGPGNLYGYTF
CDR3nt: TGCAGTAACGGGCCAGGGAACCTCTATGGCTACACCTTC

abundance: few
v_gene: TRBV7-3
j_gene: TRBJ2-7
d_gene: TRBD2
CDR3aa: CASSPSGPLGEQYF
CDR3nt: TGTGCCAGCAGCCCTAGCGGCCCCCTTGGTGAGCAGTACTTC

abundance: NA
v_gene: TRBV6-2/TRBV6-3
j_gene: TRBJ1-1
d_gene: TRBD1
CDR3aa: CASSTTGEDTEAFF
CDR3nt: TGTGCCAGCAGTACGACAGGGGAGGACACTGAAGCTTTCTTT

abundance: NA
v_gene: TRBV15
j_gene: TRBJ1-1
d_gene: NA
CDR3aa: CATSRDFKPNTEAFF
CDR3nt: TGTGCCACCAGCAGAGATTTTAAACCAAACACTGAAGCTTTCTTT

abundance: few
v_gene: TRBV28
j_gene: TRBJ2-1
d_gene: NA
CDR3aa: CASKLLSYNEQFF
CDR3nt: TGTGCCAGCAAACTGCTCTCCTACAATGAGCAGTTCTTC

abundance: NA
v_gene: TRBV6-2/TRBV6-3
j_gene: TRBJ1-6
d_gene: NA
CDR3aa: CASSYKAPSLHF
CDR3nt: TGTGCCAGCAGTTACAAGGCCCCATCTCTCCACTTT

abundance: many
v_gene: TRBV9
j_gene: TRBJ2-1
d_gene: NA
CDR3aa: CASSVIPGPSNEQFF
CDR3nt: TGTGCCAGCAGCGTTATTCCGGGACCCAGCAATGAGCAGTTCTTC

abundance: few
v_gene: TRBV20-1
j_gene: TRBJ1-4
d_gene: TRBD1
CDR3aa: CSANRGGQPNEKLFF
CDR3nt: TGCAGTGCAAACCGGGGGGGACAGCCTAATGAAAAACTGTTTTTT

abundance: many
v_gene: TRBV12-3/TRBV12-4
j_gene: TRBJ2-5
d_gene: TRBD1
CDR3aa: CASSLRDRKETQYF
CDR3nt: TGTGCCAGCAGTTTGCGGGACAGGAAAGAGACCCAGTACTTC

abundance: many
v_gene: TRBV5-4
j_gene: TRBJ2-1
d_gene: NA
CDR3aa: CASSLGKWVRIQNEQFF
CDR3nt: TGTGCCAGCAGCTTGGGAAAATGGGTGCGAATACAGAATGAGCAGTTCTTC

abundance: few
v_gene: TRBV3-1
j_gene: TRBJ1-1
d_gene: NA
CDR3aa: CASSQGRLNTEAFF
CDR3nt: TGTGCCAGCAGCCAAGGGCGACTGAACACTGAAGCTTTCTTT

abundance: NA
v_gene: TRBV29-1
j_gene: TRBJ2-1
d_gene: TRBD1
CDR3aa: CSVATQGANEQFF
CDR3nt: TGCAGCGTGGCGACCCAGGGGGCCAATGAGCAGTTCTTC

abundance: NA
v_gene: TRBV4-3
j_gene: TRBJ2-1
d_gene: TRBD2
CDR3aa: CASSRTRHNEQFF
CDR3nt: TGCGCCAGCAGCCGGACTAGACACAATGAGCAGTTCTTC

abundance: NA
v_gene: TRBV6-5
j_gene: TRBJ2-7
d_gene: NA
CDR3aa: CASSFGESYEQYF
CDR3nt: TGTGCCAGCAGTTTCGGGGAGTCCTACGAGCAGTACTTC

abundance: few
v_gene: TRBV7-2
j_gene: TRBJ2-3
d_gene: NA
CDR3aa: CASSAVLADTQYF
CDR3nt: TGTGCCAGCAGCGCCGTACTAGCAGATACGCAGTATTTT

abundance: NA
v_gene: TRBV7-3
j_gene: TRBJ2-3
d_gene: NA
CDR3aa: CASSPGAWPDTQYF
CDR3nt: TGTGCCAGCAGCCCGGGGGCCTGGCCAGATACGCAGTATTTT

abundance: few
v_gene: TRBV2
j_gene: TRBJ2-1
d_gene: TRBD1
CDR3aa: CASVTGEYNEQFF
CDR3nt: TGTGCCAGCGTAACAGGGGAATACAATGAGCAGTTCTTC

abundance: few
v_gene: TRBV5-1
j_gene: TRBJ2-7
d_gene: NA
CDR3aa: CASSLGSQGGHEQYF
CDR3nt: TGCGCCAGCAGCTTGGGGTCACAGGGTGGCCACGAGCAGTACTTC

abundance: NA
v_gene: TRBV12-3/TRBV12-4
j_gene: TRBJ2-4
d_gene: NA
CDR3aa: CASSYRRDIQYF
CDR3nt: TGTGCCAGCAGTTACAGGCGGGACATTCAGTACTTC

abundance: NA
v_gene: TRBV12-3/TRBV12-4
j_gene: TRBJ1-6
d_gene: NA
CDR3aa: CASYRDSDSPLHF
CDR3nt: TGTGCCAGCTACAGGGATTCGGACTCACCCCTCCACTTT

abundance: few
v_gene: TRBV5-5
j_gene: TRBJ2-1
d_gene: TRBD2
CDR3aa: CASSSSGGGYNEQFF
CDR3nt: TGTGCCAGCAGCTCTAGCGGGGGGGGTTACAATGAGCAGTTCTTC

abundance: many
v_gene: TRBV6-5
j_gene: TRBJ2-3
d_gene: NA
CDR3aa: CASSYSSADTQYF
CDR3nt: TGTGCCAGCAGTTACTCGAGTGCAGATACGCAGTATTTT

abundance: NA
v_gene: TRBV6-5
j_gene: TRBJ2-5
d_gene: NA
CDR3aa: CASSYSGYREETQYF
CDR3nt: TGTGCCAGCAGTTACTCCGGGTACAGGGAAGAGACCCAGTACTTC

abundance: few
v_gene: TRBV12-3/TRBV12-4
j_gene: TRBJ2-1
d_gene: NA
CDR3aa: CASSSLMGGLSYNEQFF
CDR3nt: TGTGCCAGCAGTTCGTTAATGGGGGGCCTATCCTACAATGAGCAGTTCTTC

abundance: NA
v_gene: TRBV19
j_gene: TRBJ2-2
d_gene: TRBD2
CDR3aa: CASTPGGGQKSTGELFF
CDR3nt: TGTGCCAGTACCCCGGGCGGGGGGCAAAAGAGCACCGGGGAGCTGTTTTTT

abundance: many
v_gene: TRBV5-1
j_gene: TRBJ2-5
d_gene: NA
CDR3aa: CASSLGGAQETQYF
CDR3nt: TGCGCCAGCAGCTTGGGCGGAGCCCAAGAGACCCAGTACTTC

abundance: NA
v_gene: TRBV4-1
j_gene: TRBJ1-6
d_gene: NA
CDR3aa: CASSQYDNSPLHF
CDR3nt: TGCGCCAGCAGCCAATATGACAATTCACCCCTCCACTTT

abundance: few
v_gene: TRBV4-1
j_gene: TRBJ2-5
d_gene: NA
CDR3aa: CASSQDWGGGLETQYF
CDR3nt: TGCGCCAGCAGCCAAGATTGGGGGGGGGGCCTGGAGACCCAGTACTTC

abundance: NA
v_gene: TRBV20-1
j_gene: TRBJ2-1
d_gene: TRBD2
CDR3aa: CSARDSKRGGVNEQFF
CDR3nt: TGCAGTGCTAGAGACTCGAAGCGGGGGGGTGTGAATGAGCAGTTCTTC

abundance: many
v_gene: TRBV7-9
j_gene: TRBJ1-6
d_gene: TRBD1
CDR3aa: CASSSGQGFSPLHF
CDR3nt: TGTGCCAGCAGCTCCGGACAGGGGTTTTCACCCCTCCACTTT